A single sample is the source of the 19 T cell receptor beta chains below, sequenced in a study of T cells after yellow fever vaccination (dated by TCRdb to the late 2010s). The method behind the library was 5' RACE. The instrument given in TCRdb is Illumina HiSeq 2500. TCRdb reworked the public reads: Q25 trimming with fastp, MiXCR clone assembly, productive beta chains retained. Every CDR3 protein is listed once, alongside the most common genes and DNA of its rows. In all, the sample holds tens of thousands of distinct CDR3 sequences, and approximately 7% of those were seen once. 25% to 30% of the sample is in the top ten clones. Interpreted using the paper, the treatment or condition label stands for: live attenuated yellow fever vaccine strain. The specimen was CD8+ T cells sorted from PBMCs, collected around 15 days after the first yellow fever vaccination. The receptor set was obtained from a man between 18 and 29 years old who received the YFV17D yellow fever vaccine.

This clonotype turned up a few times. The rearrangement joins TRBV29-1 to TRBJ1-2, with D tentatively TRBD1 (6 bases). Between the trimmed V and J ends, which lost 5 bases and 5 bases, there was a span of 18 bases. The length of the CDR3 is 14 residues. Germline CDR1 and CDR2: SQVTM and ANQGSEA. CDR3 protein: CSVQGGPNEYGYTF. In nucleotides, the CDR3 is TGCAGCGTTCAAGGGGGACCCAACGAGTATGGCTACACCTTC.

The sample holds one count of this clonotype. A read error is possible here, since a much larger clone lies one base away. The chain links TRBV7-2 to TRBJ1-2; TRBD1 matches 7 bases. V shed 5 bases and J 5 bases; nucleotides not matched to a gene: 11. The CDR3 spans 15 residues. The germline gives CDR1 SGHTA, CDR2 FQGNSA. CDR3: CASSGTVGRMYGYTF. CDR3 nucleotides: TGTGCCAGCAGCGGGACAGTGGGGAGGATGTATGGCTACACCTTC.

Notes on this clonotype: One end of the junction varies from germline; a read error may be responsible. CDR3 DNA: TGTGTCAGCAGCTCGGGAGCCTGGCCCTGGGCCGGGGAGCTGTTTTTT. As protein: CVSSSGAWPWAGELFF. V gene TRBV7-2 combines with J gene TRBJ2-2; D possibly corresponds to TRBD2 (6 bases). Germline-derived CDR1 and CDR2 are SGHTA and FQGNSA. CDR3 size: 16 residues.

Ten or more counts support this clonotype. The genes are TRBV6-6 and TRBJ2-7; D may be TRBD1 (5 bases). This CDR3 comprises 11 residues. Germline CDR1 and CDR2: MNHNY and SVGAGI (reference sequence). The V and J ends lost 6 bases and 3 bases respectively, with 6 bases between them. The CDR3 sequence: CASRGDYEQYV. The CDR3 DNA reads TGTGCCAGCAGAGGGGACTACGAGCAGTACGTC.

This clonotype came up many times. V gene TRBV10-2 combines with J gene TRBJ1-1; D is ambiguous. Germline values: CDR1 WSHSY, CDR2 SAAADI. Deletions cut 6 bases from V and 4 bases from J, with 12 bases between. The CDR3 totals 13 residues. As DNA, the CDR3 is TGCGCCAGCAGCCTCGGGTATAGCACTGAAGCTTTCTTT. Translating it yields CASSLGYSTEAFF.

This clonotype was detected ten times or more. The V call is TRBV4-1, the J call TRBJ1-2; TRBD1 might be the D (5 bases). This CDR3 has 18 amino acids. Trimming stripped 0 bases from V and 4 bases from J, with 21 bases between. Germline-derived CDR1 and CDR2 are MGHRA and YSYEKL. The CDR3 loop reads CASSQDGGRLVEAYGYTF. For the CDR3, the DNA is TGCGCCAGCAGCCAAGATGGGGGGAGGCTCGTCGAGGCCTATGGCTACACCTTC.

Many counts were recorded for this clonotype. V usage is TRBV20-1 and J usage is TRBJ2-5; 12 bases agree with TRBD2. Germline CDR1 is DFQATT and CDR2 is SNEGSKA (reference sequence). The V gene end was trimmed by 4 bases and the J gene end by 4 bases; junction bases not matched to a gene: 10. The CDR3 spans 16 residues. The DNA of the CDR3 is TGCAGTGCTACGTCCCCGACTAGCGGGGGTGGAGAGACCCAGTACTTC. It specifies CSATSPTSGGGETQYF.

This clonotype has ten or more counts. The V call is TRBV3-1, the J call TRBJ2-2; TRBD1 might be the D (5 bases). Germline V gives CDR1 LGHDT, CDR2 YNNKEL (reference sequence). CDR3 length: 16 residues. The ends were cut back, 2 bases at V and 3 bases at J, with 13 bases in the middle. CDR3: CASSQWTKEDTGELFF. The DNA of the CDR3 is TGTGCCAGCAGCCAATGGACAAAAGAGGACACCGGGGAGCTGTTTTTT. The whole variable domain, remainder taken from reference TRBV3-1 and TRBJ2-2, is DTAVSQTPKYLVTQMGNDKSIKCEQNLGHDTMYWYKQDSKKFLKIMFSYNNKELIINETVPNRFSPKSPDKAHLNLHINSLELGDSAVYFCASSQWTKEDTGELFFGEGSRLTVL.

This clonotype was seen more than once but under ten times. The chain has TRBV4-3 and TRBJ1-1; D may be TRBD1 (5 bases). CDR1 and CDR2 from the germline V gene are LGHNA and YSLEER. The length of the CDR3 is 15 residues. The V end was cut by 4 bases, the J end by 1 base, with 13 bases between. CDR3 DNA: TGCGCCAGCAGCCGAGCAGGGTGGGGGAACACTGAAGCTTTCTTT. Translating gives CASSRAGWGNTEAFF.

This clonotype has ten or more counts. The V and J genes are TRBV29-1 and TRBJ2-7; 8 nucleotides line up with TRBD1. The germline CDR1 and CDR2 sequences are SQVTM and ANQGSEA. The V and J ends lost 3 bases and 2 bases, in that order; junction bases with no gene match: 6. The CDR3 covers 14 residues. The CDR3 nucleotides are TGCAGCGTTGAGGGACAGGACGACACCTACGAGCAGTACTTC. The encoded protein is CSVEGQDDTYEQYF.

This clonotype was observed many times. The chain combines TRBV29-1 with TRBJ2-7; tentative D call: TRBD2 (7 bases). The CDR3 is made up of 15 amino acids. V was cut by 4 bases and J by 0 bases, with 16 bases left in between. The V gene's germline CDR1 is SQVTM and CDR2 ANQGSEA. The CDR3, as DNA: TGCAGCGTTGTTCGGGGGGCCCTTAACTCCTACGAGCAGTACTTC. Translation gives CSVVRGALNSYEQYF.

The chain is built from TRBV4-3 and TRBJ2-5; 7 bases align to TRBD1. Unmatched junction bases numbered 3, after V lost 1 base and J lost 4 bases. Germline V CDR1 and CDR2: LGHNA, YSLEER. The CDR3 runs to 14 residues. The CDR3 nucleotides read TGCGCCAGCAGCCAAGGAGGGGGCCGAGAGACCCAGTACTTC. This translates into CASSQGGGRETQYF.

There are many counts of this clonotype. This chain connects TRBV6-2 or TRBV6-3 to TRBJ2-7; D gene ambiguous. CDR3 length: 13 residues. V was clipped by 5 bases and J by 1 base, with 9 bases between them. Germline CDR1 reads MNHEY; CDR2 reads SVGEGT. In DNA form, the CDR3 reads TGTGCCAGCAGTGATGGGATTTCCTACGAGCAGTACGTC. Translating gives CASSDGISYEQYV.

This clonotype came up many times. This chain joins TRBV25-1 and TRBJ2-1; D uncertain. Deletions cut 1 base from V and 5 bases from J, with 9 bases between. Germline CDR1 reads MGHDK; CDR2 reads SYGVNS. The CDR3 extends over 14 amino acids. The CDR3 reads CASSELGLNNEQFF. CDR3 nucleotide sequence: TGTGCCAGCAGTGAATTGGGCCTAAACAATGAGCAGTTCTTC.

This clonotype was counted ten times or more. In DNA, the CDR3 is TGTGCCAGCAGCTTGGGACTAGCGGGTAACACCGGGGAGCTGTTTTTT. Its protein product is CASSLGLAGNTGELFF. This chain uses TRBV5-6 with TRBJ2-2; 10 positions agree with TRBD2. CDR1 is SGHDT, CDR2 YYEEEE, per germline. Unmatched junction bases numbered 1, after V lost 0 bases and J lost 2 bases. The CDR3 sequence is 16 residues long.

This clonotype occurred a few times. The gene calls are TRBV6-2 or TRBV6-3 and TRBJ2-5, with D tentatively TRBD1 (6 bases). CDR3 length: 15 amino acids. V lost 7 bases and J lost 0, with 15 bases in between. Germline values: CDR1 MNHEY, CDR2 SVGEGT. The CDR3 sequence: CASTRYGQNQETQYF. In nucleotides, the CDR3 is TGTGCCAGCACCAGATACGGACAGAACCAAGAGACCCAGTACTTC.

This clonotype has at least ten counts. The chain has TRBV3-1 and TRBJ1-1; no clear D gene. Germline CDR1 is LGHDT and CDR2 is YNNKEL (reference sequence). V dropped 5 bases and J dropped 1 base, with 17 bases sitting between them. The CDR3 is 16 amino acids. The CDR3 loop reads CASSWNSGTQNTEAFF. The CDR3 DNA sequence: TGTGCCAGCAGCTGGAACAGCGGTACTCAGAACACTGAAGCTTTCTTT.

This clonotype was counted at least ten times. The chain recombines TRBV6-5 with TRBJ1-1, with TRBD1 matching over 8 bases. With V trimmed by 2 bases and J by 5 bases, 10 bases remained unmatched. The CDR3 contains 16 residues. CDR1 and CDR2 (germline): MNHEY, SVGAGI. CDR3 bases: TGTGCCAGCAGTTACGGGAACCAGGGGGCTGGTACTGAAGCTTTCTTT. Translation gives CASSYGNQGAGTEAFF.

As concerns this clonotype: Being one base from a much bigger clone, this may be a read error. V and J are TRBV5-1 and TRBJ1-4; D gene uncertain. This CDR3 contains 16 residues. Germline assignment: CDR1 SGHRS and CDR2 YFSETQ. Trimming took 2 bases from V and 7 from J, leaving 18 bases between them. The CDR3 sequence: CASSFRAVDRREKLFF. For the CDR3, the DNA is TGCGCCAGCAGCTTCCGGGCCGTGGATAGGCGTGAAAAACTGTTTTTT.